The clone carrying this T cell receptor (beta chain) was found a few times. Its antigen is not identified. These data originate in a study of beta chain features in type 1 diabetes. Overall study results and limits: Moderate yet significant TCRB CDR3 shortening was seen in Type 1 diabetes patients in all four CD4+ subsets. The study found fewer insertions and more deletions at VDJ junctions in type 1 diabetes patients.

The collection from each donor was one heparinised blood draw averaging about 116 mL. The study reverse transcribed the entire isolated RNA, so it sequenced expressed TCRB transcripts. Some clones are missing from TCRdb's copy, which holds only in-frame ones; the method was immunoSEQ multiplex PCR. The sample shows over 600,000 clones, roughly 12% of them seen only once. With 5 bases removed from V and 6 bases from J, the gap between germline ends came to 9 bases. The V gene's germline CDR1 is MDHEN and CDR2 SYDVKM. This CDR3 is 12 amino acids long. This chain connects TRBV28 to TRBJ2-3; D remains ambiguous. The TCR originated in a man under 40 with type 1 diabetes. Sequencing used naive CD4+ T cells from blood. CDR3 in amino acids: CASSPRWDTQYF. The DNA of the CDR3 is TGTGCCAGCAGTCCGAGGTGGGATACGCAGTATTTT.